The T cell receptor (beta chain) described here comes from a study of T cell changes during pregnancy in multiple sclerosis. Assay: immunoSEQ multiplex PCR; the TCRdb copy retains only in-frame clones and omits some. Of about 84,000 clones in the sample, 94% were seen once. This clonotype originated in a female donor in good health, enrolled as a control in a pregnancy study. Sequenced here: peripheral blood, sampled in the second trimester of pregnancy.

CDR3 residues: CASTATGELFF. The CDR3 nucleotides read TGTGCCAGCACTGCGACCGGGGAGCTGTTTTTT. The chain carries TRBV25-1 and TRBJ2-2; D gene unclear. Trimming stripped 7 bases from V and 5 bases from J, with 5 bases between. Germline CDR1 and CDR2: MGHDK and SYGVNS. The CDR3 is 11 amino acids.